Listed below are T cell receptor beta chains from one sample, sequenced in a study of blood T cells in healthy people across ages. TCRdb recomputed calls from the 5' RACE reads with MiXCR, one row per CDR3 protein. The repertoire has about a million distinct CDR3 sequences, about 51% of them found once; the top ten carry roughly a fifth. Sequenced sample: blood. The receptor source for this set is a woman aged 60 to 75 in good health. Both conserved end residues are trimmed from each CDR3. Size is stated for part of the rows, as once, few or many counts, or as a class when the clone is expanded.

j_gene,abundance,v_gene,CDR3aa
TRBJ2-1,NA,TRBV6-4,ASKPGTGPEYYNEQF
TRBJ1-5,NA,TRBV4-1,ASSQAGWGQPQH
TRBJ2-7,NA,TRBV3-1,ASSQVPGLVIHEQY
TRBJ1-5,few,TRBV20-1,SARLGGQPQH
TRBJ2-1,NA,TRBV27,ASSLGQGWGEQF
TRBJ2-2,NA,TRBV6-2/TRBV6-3,ASSTFSGVFPGELF
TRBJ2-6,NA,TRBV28,ASRPQGSGANVLT
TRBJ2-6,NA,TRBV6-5,ASSYSGQLFSGANVLT
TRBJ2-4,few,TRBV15,ATSRPTLAKNIQY
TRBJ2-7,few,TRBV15,ATSLRRGRDEQY
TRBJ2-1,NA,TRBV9,ASSITGTYNEQF
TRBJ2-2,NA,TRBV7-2,ASSRTWAFGTGELF
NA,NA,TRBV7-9,ASSLPSGSVEQY
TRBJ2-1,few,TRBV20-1,SAPRASGSNEQF
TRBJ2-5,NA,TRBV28,ASSTRAGHQETQY
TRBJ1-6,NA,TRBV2,ASRLRGNSPLH
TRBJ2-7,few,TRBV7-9,ASSWGQGSSYEQY